Listed here is a single T cell receptor (beta chain). The antigen remains undetermined. Via MiXCR, TCRdb re-called the RT-PCR reads, giving one row per CDR3 protein. Among roughly 160,000 distinct CDR3 sequences listed, about 10% were seen once. The germline CDR1 and CDR2 sequences are SEHNR and FQNEAQ (reference sequence). The V end was cut by 5 bases, the J end by 4 bases, with 10 bases between. This CDR3 contains 13 residues. This sample was included in a study of response to subunit inactivated influenza vaccine. Study-level results: With each seasonal influenza vaccination, the authors suggested, few new T cells are recruited.

This chain connects TRBV7-9 to TRBJ2-3; D may be TRBD1 (5 bases). The origin of this receptor is a man between 50 and 69 years old who received an inactivated influenza vaccine. The source material was CD8+ T cells sorted from PBMCs, sampled less than 30 months after vaccination. CDR3 DNA: TGTGCCAGCAGCACGACAGTCCCAGATACGCAGTATTTT. Amino acids: CASSTTVPDTQYF. Together with reference TRBV7-9 and TRBJ2-3, the CDR3 gives the full variable domain: DTGVSQNPRHKITKRGQNVTFRCDPISEHNRLYWYRQTLGQGPEFLTYFQNEAQLEKSRLLSDRFSAERPKGSFSTLEIQRTEQGDSAMYLCASSTTVPDTQYFGPGTRLTVL.